This TCR beta chain was found in a study of HIV-infected patients and healthy controls (dated by TCRdb to between 2014 and 2016). Context from the whole study: Although they stayed below normal ranges, CD4 counts in most of the 16 patients rose modestly but significantly after three months of therapy. Overall T-cell lymphocytopenia was not observed in the patients, and no significant difference from controls was found in total CDR3 counts per chain. An undetectable viral load was attained by 11 of 16 patients by the second bleed and by all patients after a further year of therapy. Whether deep TCR repertoire sequencing of small blood samples from HIV patients could capture immune perturbation and reconstitution was tested in the study. The CD4:CD8 ratio rose slightly, whereas CD8 counts showed no consistent shift during early therapy.

This clonotype is described as medium-sized (0.01 to 0.1%). Its antigen target is currently unknown. No quality values exist for individual bases; no much larger clone is one base distant. Findings and caveats that apply to the study as a whole: In size-matched repertoire data, the apparent post-therapy recovery of the Gini index in HIV-infected patients was not replicated. Both the Jaccard index and the count of highly shared sequences showed that healthy controls shared more CDR3s between individuals than HIV+ patients did. Alpha-chain CDR3s from MAIT cells occurred at high frequency in healthy controls but were severely depleted in HIV+ repertoires. The use of whole blood limited sequencing depth and precluded separation of the dynamics of distinct T-cell subpopulations. During therapy, HIV-associated CDR3s significantly decreased in frequency, while CMV-associated CDR3s did not change significantly, though most became more frequent. In the study, no determination of donor HLA types was made. Processing included only sixteen HIV-infected individuals, and this was regarded by the authors as a major limit on how widely the findings apply. Pairing of alpha and beta chains was not determined in the samples. Differing numbers of distinct sequences in patients and controls hindered comparison, and size-matching assigned excessive weight to rare events in the HIV-infected data. Mean usage differed significantly between HIV-infected patients and controls for eight alpha and eight beta V genes. The observed differences in diversity could not be explained by the slight differences in age and sex profiles between the study cohorts. HIV-infected repertoires showed significantly elevated mean Gini indices relative to controls, which possibly reflects oligoclonality. Healthy control repertoires showed roughly threefold more distinct CDR3s and higher Shannon diversity than untreated HIV+ repertoires.

SuperScript III was used to reverse transcribe 500 ng RNA with primers targeting the alpha and beta constant regions. Separate libraries for the alpha and beta chains were generated through chain-specific third strand synthesis that incorporated multiplexing indices. The protocol used a single primer pair to amplify all rearrangements within a chain, which avoided primer bias, and attached molecular barcodes to each cDNA molecule. T4 RNA Ligase 1 joined purified cDNA to a 5' RACE adapter that carried a random hexamer and the SP2 sequencing primer site. Second strand synthesis was primed from the SP2 site with Phusion polymerase, using slow temperature ramps to favor optimal annealing. Joined together, two random hexamer sequences that had both been added before amplification formed the 12-nucleotide barcode of each molecule. A brief initial PCR introduced P5 and P7 adapter elements together with a second index, and an approximately 21-cycle amplification PCR using P5s and P7 primers was subsequently performed. The libraries went through around 26 PCR cycles in total, were quantified on a Qubit, were sized on a Bioanalyzer, and were diluted to around 4 nM. Sequencing of the normalized libraries was performed on an Illumina MiSeq with 2 x 250 paired-end kits. MinElute columns were the means by which the reverse transcription reactions were cleaned up, and the reactions were eluted into 10 ul Tris-Cl. Adapter ligations ran for roughly 20 hours at 16 degrees C and were afterwards cleaned with AMPure XP beads at a 1:1 ratio. In the source study's methods: A modified Decombinator that output V, J, insert and barcode information was used to process the demultiplexed FASTQ files. Sequences sharing a barcode but differing from the dominant sequence were discarded as errors, and barcodes clustered at Levenshtein distance 3 were counted to estimate original cDNA molecules. Downstream analyses used R packages ineq, vegan, igraph and RCytoscape, with IMGT nomenclature and CDR3 definitions. V gene usage was calculated across distinct sequences, with every TCR tallied a single time to avoid skew from clonal expansion. Whenever two unique CDR3 amino acid sequences within a donor differed by a single Levenshtein edit, similarity networks linked them. The authors compiled published HIV-specific CDR3s (just over 90 alpha, just over 700 beta) and CMV-specific CDR3s (13 alpha, more than 200 beta) and searched for them in the repertoires. Random subsampling to size-matched repertoires demonstrated that the decreased diversity in patients did not result from their lower sequence numbers. TCRdb's own reprocessing of the public reads used fastp at Q25 and MiXCR and kept productive beta chains. Every entry covers one CDR3 protein and lists the most common genes and DNA from its rows. The V and J calls reflect TCRdb's pipeline rather than the authors' work. A total of under 8,500 distinct CDR3 sequences appear in this sample, 10% to 11% of them only once. 25% to 30% of the sample is held by the ten biggest clonotypes.

CDR1 and CDR2 are drawn from the germline V gene: MDHEN, SYDVKM. V is trimmed back by 3 bases and J by 5 bases, and the junction contains 8 bases that no gene match accounts for. The CDR3 holds 15 amino acids from the cysteine to the phenylalanine. Of all the DNA, just the CDR3 is kept, 45 bases in frame from base 1. Whole blood was used without cell fractionation, so the repertoire reflected all unsorted peripheral T cells. For RNA extraction, 2 to 3 ml of peripheral blood was collected into Tempus tubes. HIV-infected adults not yet given antiretroviral therapy and scheduled to start treatment were recruited, and the first sixteen eligible patients underwent processing. Treatment interruptions were among the grounds for excluding patients from enrollment, as were febrile or AIDS-related illness, tumors, hepatitis B or C coinfection, immunomodulatory therapy and recent vaccination. Residual genomic DNA was removed with the TURBO-DNase kit and globin mRNA was depleted with GLOBINclear. Pretreatment blood from HIV-infected patients was collected just before antiretroviral therapy was started.

This receptor was identified in an adult with HIV infection. This material consisted of blood, taken before antiretroviral therapy. The sequence links TRBV28 to TRBJ2-7, with TRBD2 matching 9 junction bases. In nucleotides, the sequence is TGTGCCAGCAGTTTCGGTCTAGCGGGAAACGACGAGCAGTACTTC. Its translation reads: CASSFGLAGNDEQYF.